This T cell receptor beta chain was retrieved from a study of T-cell memory formation after mild COVID-19. Background on the study: TCR clusters showed largely donor specificity.

This clonotype was counted many times. This sequence may be a read error, since a much larger clone differs from it by one base. The CDR3 has 13 amino acids. Trimming removed 2 bases from V and 0 bases from J, with 4 bases in between. Germline CDR1 is LGHNA and CDR2 is YNFKEQ. A single record per CDR3 protein comes from TCRdb applying MiXCR to the 5' RACE reads. Seen here are roughly 130,000 distinct CDR3 sequences, approximately 6.3% observed once, and the top ten hold about 2.2%. The clonotype was recovered from an adult woman who had mild COVID-19 (a few samples of this study predate the infection). Cell type and time point are not known. The sequencing sample was made of PBMCs or a T cell subset sorted from them (not recorded which). The genes are TRBV4-2 and TRBJ2-5, with no clear D. The CDR3 protein is CASSQTDQETQYF. The CDR3 bases are TGTGCCAGCAGCCAAACAGACCAAGAGACCCAGTACTTC.